Below, 21 T cell receptor beta chains from the same sample are listed, as sequenced in a study of tumor-infiltrating lymphocytes in primary liver carcinoma. With 500 ng total RNA as template and a constant-region primer, TCR beta cDNA was made. It was through three nested multiplex PCR rounds of slightly modified ARM-PCR that TCR beta libraries arose. Investigators reported that the first two PCR rounds, at around 11 cycles each, used TRBV1-TRBV30 forward primers with a C-beta reverse primer. TCRdb re-analysed the multiplex PCR reads in MiXCR, keeping a single row per CDR3 protein. This table has some 120,000 distinct CDR3 sequences, around two thirds appearing once. The approximately 20-31 mg bulk tissue piece was not sorted before simultaneous RNA and DNA extraction. Sequences were obtained from liver tumor tissue from sampling region 1. This sample's subset: tumor region T1, superior pole. These receptors were obtained from a woman in her sixties or seventies with primary liver carcinoma and hepatitis B virus infection.

As regards this clonotype: At one of its ends the junction is not consistent with the germline gene, which may arise from a read error. The chain recombines TRBV11-2 with TRBJ2-7; TRBD2 matches at 10 bases. The CDR3 has 15 amino acids. Germline CDR1 and CDR2: SGHAT and FQNNGV. CDR3: CVSSVERGGLAMQYF. CDR3 sequence (DNA): TGTGTCAGCAGCGTAGAGAGGGGGGGACTAGCGATGCAATACTTC. The complete variable domain, with remaining parts taken from reference TRBV11-2 and TRBJ2-7, reads EAGVAQSPRYKIIEKRQSVAFWCNPISGHATLYWYQQILGQGPKLLIQFQNNGVVDDSQLPKDRFSAERLKGVDSTLKIQPAKLEDSAVYLCVSSVERGGLAMQYFGPGTRLTVT.

In its sample, this clonotype was seen many times. J is TRBJ1-1 and V is TRBV12-3 or TRBV12-4, with D possibly TRBD1 on 6 matching bases. The CDR3 length is 14 residues. Trimming cost V 6 bases and J 1 base, with 12 bases left between them. Written as DNA, the CDR3 is TGTGCCAGCAGCTTCACAGGGTCGAACACTGAAGCTTTCTTT. As protein: CASSFTGSNTEAFF.

Comment on this clonotype: This may be a read error: a much more frequent sequence differs by one nucleotide. The V and J genes are TRBV6-2 or TRBV6-3 and TRBJ2-1; D remains ambiguous. Trimming stripped 2 bases from V and 8 bases from J, with 7 bases between. Germline CDR1 and CDR2: MNHEY and SVGEGT. The CDR3 loop spans 12 amino acids. The CDR3 here is CASSYNEDEQFF. CDR3 sequence (DNA): TGTGCCAGCAGTTACAATGAGGATGAGCAGTTCTTC.

On this clonotype itself: This may arise from a read error, as a much more abundant clone is one base away. This chain joins TRBV5-1 and TRBJ2-3; either TRBD1 or TRBD2 may supply D (5 bases each). The CDR3 is 11 residues long. Between the trimmed V and J ends, which lost 7 bases and 8 bases, there was a span of 11 bases. Looked up from germline, CDR1 is SGHRS and CDR2 is YFSETQ. The CDR3 reads CASAFGATQYF. The CDR3 DNA reads TGCGCCAGCGCCTTCGGGGCTACGCAGTATTTT.

As to this clonotype: It may be a read error: a sequence one base away is much more abundant. The genes are TRBV6-1 and TRBJ2-7; 10 positions agree with TRBD2. The CDR3 extends over 15 amino acids. CDR1 is MNHNS and CDR2 is SASEGT in the germline V gene. The CDR3 coding sequence is TGTGTCAGCAGTCCGTTGGCTAGCGGGAGCGGAAAGCAGTACTTC. Its translation: CVSSPLASGSGKQYF.

This clonotype was observed once. This chain connects TRBV11-2 to TRBJ2-7, with 8 bases lining up with TRBD2. Germline assignment: CDR1 SGHAT and CDR2 FQNNGV. The CDR3 sequence is 16 residues long. V trimming: 6 bases; J trimming: 10 bases; junction bases outside the gene matches: 20. This chain's CDR3 is CASSTGTIGRAGEQYF. CDR3 sequence (DNA): TGTGCCAGCAGTACGGGGACTATCGGGAGGGCCGGCGAACAGTACTTC.

This clonotype was detected once. The J gene is TRBJ2-1, the V gene TRBV11-2; 10 bases are shared with TRBD2. This CDR3 has 13 amino acids. The ends lost 6 bases at V and 11 bases at J; junction bases unmatched: 7. Germline CDR1 SGHAT, CDR2 FQNNGV. The CDR3 reads CASSCTSGAKQFF. The CDR3 coding sequence is TGTGCCAGCAGTTGTACTAGCGGGGCAAAGCAGTTCTTC. The full variable domain, completed using reference TRBV11-2 and TRBJ2-1, is EAGVAQSPRYKIIEKRQSVAFWCNPISGHATLYWYQQILGQGPKLLIQFQNNGVVDDSQLPKDRFSAERLKGVDSTLKIQPAKLEDSAVYLCASSCTSGAKQFFGPGTRLTVL.

This clonotype has only a few counts. The chain joins TRBV28 to TRBJ2-3, with a possible D match to TRBD1 (5 bases). Per germline, CDR1 MDHEN and CDR2 SYDVKM. This CDR3 spans 14 amino acids. V was cut by 1 base and J by 3 bases, with 8 bases left in between. This chain's CDR3 is CASSLFQGTDTQYF. The CDR3 nucleotides are TGTGCCAGCAGTTTATTCCAGGGAACAGATACGCAGTATTTT.

As concerns this clonotype: A much larger clone lies a single base off, so this may be a read error. The chain recombines TRBV6-2 or TRBV6-3 with TRBJ1-1; D is unclear. V was clipped by 6 bases and J by 5 bases, with 13 bases between them. The CDR3 runs 13 residues. From germline, CDR1 is MNHEY and CDR2 SVGEGT. CDR3 DNA sequence: TGTGCCAGCAGCCTCGATGGGCTGACTGAAGCTTTCTTT. Protein product: CASSLDGLTEAFF.

This chain uses TRBV11-2 with TRBJ2-5; 13 bases fit TRBD2. Germline trimming cut 11 bases from V and 3 bases from J; bases unmatched to any gene: 9. Germline CDR1 SGHAT, CDR2 FQNNGV. The CDR3 is made up of 15 amino acids. The CDR3 here is CAGGFGTSGKETQYF. The CDR3 nucleotides are TGTGCCGGCGGCTTCGGGACTAGCGGGAAAGAGACCCAGTACTTC.

This clonotype was counted ten times or more. The chain recombines TRBV10-2 with TRBJ1-2, with a possible D match to TRBD1 (6 bases). The germline V gene has CDR1 WSHSY and CDR2 SAAADI. The length of the CDR3 is 13 residues. Trimming pared 5 bases from V and 8 bases from J, leaving 15 bases between. CDR3 loop: CASSPWGAEGYTF. CDR3 in DNA: TGCGCCAGCAGTCCCTGGGGGGCGGAAGGCTACACCTTC.

This clonotype occurred many times. V is TRBV6-6 and J is TRBJ2-1, with D uncertain. The CDR3 spans 16 residues. Germline assignment: CDR1 MNHNY and CDR2 SVGAGI (reference sequence). V was shortened by 0 bases and J by 6 bases, with 15 bases between the two germline ends. CDR3 region: CASSYSRQTTVNEQFF. The CDR3 region has the DNA TGTGCCAGCAGTTACTCGCGCCAAACGACGGTCAATGAGCAGTTCTTC.

Remarks on this clonotype: Because the CDR3 is missing its conserved closing phenylalanine or tryptophan, this is likely a read error. It is unclear where the CDR3 begins or ends on the DNA, so no DNA is shown, and the CDR3 is as TCRdb lists it. The V gene is TRBV11-1, the J gene TRBJ2-1; TRBD1, the table's D call, lacks a check against the DNA. The CDR3 numbers 11 amino acids, ends counted. Germline CDR1 is SGHAT and CDR2 is FQDESV (reference sequence). This CDR3 reads CASMAWDRPLL.

To note about this clonotype: A much larger clone sits a single nucleotide away, making a read error possible. V gene TRBV29-1 combines with J gene TRBJ1-1; 9 bases map to TRBD1. The CDR3 spans 12 residues. Germline values: CDR1 SQVTM, CDR2 ANQGSEA. The CDR3 coding sequence is TGCAGAGCCGCGACAGGGGGCACTGAAGCTTTCTTT. It yields the protein CRAATGGTEAFF.

Details on this clonotype: One junction end does not reproduce the germline sequence, and a read error may be involved. The chain has TRBV12-3 or TRBV12-4 and TRBJ2-1; 10 bases align to TRBD2. This CDR3 has 15 residues. CDR3 sequence (DNA): TGTGCTAGCATTTTGGGAGCGGGAGGGTACAATGAGCAGTTCTTC. Amino acids: CASILGAGGYNEQFF.

Note on this clonotype: A read error is possible here, since a much larger clone lies one base away. This sequence joins TRBV30 and TRBJ1-2; unclear D gene. CDR3 length: 12 amino acids. Germline CDR1 is GTSNPN and CDR2 is SVGIG (reference sequence). V gave up 4 bases and J gave up 8 bases, with 14 bases separating them. CDR3 DNA: TGTGCCTGGACCATACCGGTGAGCGGCTACACCTTC. Residues: CAWTIPVSGYTF.

Points on this clonotype: One junction end does not reproduce the germline sequence, and a read error may be involved. CDR3 loop: CASSFTPLRSYNEHFF. CDR3 sequence (DNA): TGTGCCAGCAGCTTTACCCCACTGAGGAGCTACAATGAGCACTTCTTC. The V call is TRBV11-2, the J call TRBJ2-1; D gene uncertain. Germline CDR1 is SGHAT and CDR2 is FQNNGV. The length of the CDR3 is 16 residues.

Of note for this clonotype: This CDR3 is missing its conserved last phenylalanine or tryptophan, likely due to a read error. Because the CDR3's place on the DNA is in doubt, the DNA is left out and the CDR3 is given as listed by TCRdb. The V and J genes are TRBV28 and TRBJ2-7; TRBD1 was called by the table and not checked on the DNA. Germline V gene lookup returns CDR1 MDHEN and CDR2 SYDVKM. The length of the CDR3 is 15 amino acids, counting both ends. The chain's CDR3 is CASGFLGTPNYEQHL.

Note on this clonotype: Mismatch with germline at one junction end may stem from a read error. J is TRBJ2-3 and V is TRBV11-3; no reliable D call. CDR3 size: 14 residues. Germline CDR1 and CDR2: SGHNT and YENEEA. In nucleotides, the CDR3 is TGTACCAGCAGGTCGATTAGGCCAACAGATACGCAGTATTTT. This codes for CTSRSIRPTDTQYF. Variable domain in full (rest from reference TRBV11-3 and TRBJ2-3): EAGVVQSPRYKIIEKKQPVAFWCNPISGHNTLYWYLQNLGQGPELLIRYENEEAVDDSQLPKDRFSAERLKGVDSTLKIQPAELGDSAVYLCTSRSIRPTDTQYFGPGTRLTVL.

For this clonotype: At one of its ends the junction is not consistent with the germline gene, which may arise from a read error. CDR3 coding DNA: TGTGCCAGCAGCTTGGTAGAAAACTCTGGAAACACCACATATTTT. It specifies CASSLVENSGNTTYF. This chain uses TRBV11-2 with TRBJ1-3; D is ambiguous. This CDR3 spans 15 amino acids. Germline values: CDR1 SGHAT, CDR2 FQNNGV. Full variable domain (remainder filled in from reference TRBV11-2 and TRBJ1-3): EAGVAQSPRYKIIEKRQSVAFWCNPISGHATLYWYQQILGQGPKLLIQFQNNGVVDDSQLPKDRFSAERLKGVDSTLKIQPAKLEDSAVYLCASSLVENSGNTTYFGEGSWLTVV.

A single count supports this clonotype. At one end the junction does not follow the germline gene, possibly because of a read error. CDR3 nucleotides: TGTGCCAGCAGTGAGGGGGAGTCCTATGGCCACACCTTC. Protein product: CASSEGESYGHTF. V usage is TRBV11-3 and J usage is TRBJ1-2; possible D gene TRBD1, 6 bases. Germline loops: CDR1 SGHNT, CDR2 YENEEA. The CDR3 is 13 amino acids.